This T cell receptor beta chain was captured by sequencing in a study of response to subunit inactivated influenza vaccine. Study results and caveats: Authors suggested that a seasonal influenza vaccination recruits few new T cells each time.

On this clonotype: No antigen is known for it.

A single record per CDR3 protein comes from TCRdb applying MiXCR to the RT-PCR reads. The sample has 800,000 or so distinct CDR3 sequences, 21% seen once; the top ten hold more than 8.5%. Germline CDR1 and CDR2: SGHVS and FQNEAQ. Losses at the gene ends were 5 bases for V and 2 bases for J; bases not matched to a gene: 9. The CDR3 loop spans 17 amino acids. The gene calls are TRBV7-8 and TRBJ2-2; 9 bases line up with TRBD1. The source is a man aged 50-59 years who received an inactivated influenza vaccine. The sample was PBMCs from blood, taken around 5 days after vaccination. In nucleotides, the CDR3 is TGTGCCAGCAGCCGAACCAGGGGACAGGGAAACACCGGGGAGCTGTTTTTT. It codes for CASSRTRGQGNTGELFF.